This TCR beta chain emerged from a study of T cell changes during pregnancy in multiple sclerosis. In germline, CDR1 is SGHRS, CDR2 YFSETQ. The CDR3 is 13 residues long. Trimming stripped 6 bases from V and 1 base from J, with 10 bases between. Produced via immunoSEQ multiplex PCR; TCRdb's table is partial and in-frame only. Of about 25,000 clones listed, around 84% were seen once; the top ten hold about 1%. This sequence was found in a female donor in good health, enrolled as a control in a pregnancy study. The sample consisted of CD4+ T cells from peripheral blood mononuclear cells, taken in the second trimester of pregnancy. The chain has TRBV5-1 and TRBJ1-1; D is undetermined. The CDR3 loop reads CASTRDGNTEAFF. In DNA, the CDR3 is TGCGCCAGCACGAGGGATGGGAACACTGAAGCTTTCTTT.